Listed below are T cell receptor beta chains from one sample, sequenced in a study of blood T cell repertoires in COVID-19. This table comes from immunoSEQ multiplex PCR, and its TCRdb copy is limited to in-frame clones, with some not included. The data contain 120,000 to 150,000 clones, approximately 84% of them seen just once; the ten biggest clones take up about 2.6%. Sequences were obtained from peripheral blood. All receptors come from a human donor with acute or convalescent COVID-19. The donor label of this sample is uncertain. Each CDR3 is given with its conserved first and last residue. D genes are given only for firm matches. Where a row states a size, it is once, few, many or the class of an expanded clone; other rows omit it.

abundance,v_gene,j_gene,d_gene,CDR3aa,CDR3nt
NA,TRBV28,TRBJ1-5,TRBD1,CASHRGGAGNQPQHF,TGTGCCAGCCACCGAGGGGGCGCGGGCAATCAGCCCCAGCATTTT
NA,TRBV30,TRBJ2-5,NA,CAWSLPGEGETQYF,TGTGCCTGGAGTCTCCCGGGAGAGGGCGAGACCCAGTACTTC
NA,TRBV30,TRBJ1-5,NA,CAWNRGGPDQPQHF,TGTGCCTGGAACCGGGGGGGGCCGGATCAGCCCCAGCATTTT
NA,TRBV11-3,TRBJ2-1,NA,CASSLDGEKQFF,TGTGCCAGCAGCTTAGACGGGGAGAAGCAGTTCTTC
NA,TRBV29-1,TRBJ2-3,NA,CSVRLGSSTDTQYF,TGCAGCGTCCGACTAGGATCTTCCACAGATACGCAGTATTTT
NA,TRBV10-3,TRBJ1-1,NA,CATTPQLRRAGDTEAFF,TGTGCCACCACACCTCAATTGAGAAGAGCCGGGGACACTGAAGCTTTCTTT
few,TRBV5-1,TRBJ1-3,NA,CASSLFPRSTSGNTIYF,TGCGCCAGCAGCTTGTTCCCCAGGTCGACCTCTGGAAACACCATATATTTT
NA,TRBV5-1,TRBJ1-1,TRBD1,CASSLFGITQQYTGVITEAFF,TGCGCCAGCAGCTTGTTTGGAATAACTCAACAATATACAGGGGTTATAACTGAAGCTTTCTTT
NA,TRBV5-1,TRBJ1-2,NA,CASSLLGTEGYTF,TGCGCCAGCAGCTTGCTAGGAACTGAGGGCTACACCTTC
NA,TRBV5-1,TRBJ2-1,NA,CASFQGSSYNEQFF,TGCGCCAGCTTCCAGGGTAGCTCCTACAATGAGCAGTTCTTC
NA,TRBV24-1,TRBJ2-1,TRBD2,CATSDVAGGYNEQFF,TGTGCCACCAGTGATGTAGCGGGAGGATACAATGAGCAGTTCTTC
NA,TRBV28,TRBJ2-3,TRBD2,CASSPGGPLDTQYF,TGTGCCAGCAGCCCGGGAGGACCTCTAGATACGCAGTATTTT
NA,TRBV6-1,TRBJ1-4,NA,CASSEPGATNEKLFF,TGTGCCAGCAGTGAACCGGGTGCAACTAATGAAAAACTGTTTTTT
NA,TRBV11-2,TRBJ1-1,TRBD1,CASSLDRQGIRAFF,TGTGCCAGCAGCTTAGATCGACAGGGGATCAGAGCTTTCTTT
NA,TRBV6-5,TRBJ2-7,NA,CASSYSTEQYF,TGTGCCAGCAGTTACTCGACTGAGCAGTACTTC
NA,TRBV5-1,TRBJ2-5,TRBD2,CASSLTSGGKETQYF,TGCGCCAGCAGCTTAACTAGCGGGGGTAAAGAGACCCAGTACTTC
once,TRBV4-3,TRBJ2-1,TRBD2,CASSQSLPGLAGPISYNEQFF,TGCGCCAGCAGCCAATCTCTACCGGGACTAGCGGGGCCTATCTCCTACAATGAGCAGTTCTTC
NA,TRBV4-2,TRBJ1-2,TRBD1,CASSPDPTGDYGYTF,TGTGCCAGCAGCCCAGACCCAACAGGGGACTATGGCTACACCTTC
NA,TRBV4-3,TRBJ1-4,NA,CASSQEKGVGEKLFF,TGCGCCAGCAGCCAAGAGAAGGGAGTGGGTGAAAAACTGTTTTTT
NA,TRBV5-1,TRBJ1-2,NA,CASSLTGTIRNYGYTF,TGCGCCAGCAGCTTGACCGGGACAATCAGGAACTATGGCTACACCTTC
NA,TRBV3-1/TRBV3-2,TRBJ1-3,NA,CASSQPVYSGNTIYF,TGTGCCAGCAGCCAACCGGTCTACTCTGGAAACACCATATATTTT
few,TRBV4-2,TRBJ2-5,TRBD2,CASSQESRASGGGETQYF,TGTGCCAGCAGCCAAGAATCGAGGGCTAGCGGGGGCGGGGAGACCCAGTACTTC
NA,TRBV5-4,TRBJ2-2,NA,CASILGNPDSNTGELFF,TGTGCCAGCATTCTGGGGAACCCGGACTCCAACACCGGGGAGCTGTTTTTT
NA,TRBV5-4,TRBJ2-3,NA,CASSFGGPSTDTQYF,TGTGCCAGCAGCTTCGGGGGGCCGAGCACAGATACGCAGTATTTT
NA,TRBV24-1,TRBJ1-2,TRBD1,CATSARDSNYGYTF,TGTGCCACCAGTGCCCGGGACAGTAACTATGGCTACACCTTC
NA,TRBV28,TRBJ1-5,TRBD1,CASSLGTGIGQPQHF,TGTGCCAGCAGCCTAGGGACAGGGATCGGTCAGCCCCAGCATTTT
NA,TRBV7-3,TRBJ2-5,TRBD2,CASSLTSSGGVETQYF,TGTGCCAGCAGCTTAACCTCCAGCGGGGGGGTCGAGACCCAGTACTTC
few,TRBV30,TRBJ1-2,TRBD1,CASQGANGYTF,TGTGCCTCACAGGGGGCGAATGGCTACACCTTC
NA,TRBV27,TRBJ1-1,TRBD1,CASSKRDRDWGGAFF,TGTGCCAGCAGTAAACGGGACAGGGATTGGGGGGGAGCTTTCTTT
NA,TRBV30,TRBJ1-6,TRBD1,CACQKTGDSPLHF,TGTGCCTGCCAAAAAACAGGGGATTCACCCCTCCACTTT
NA,TRBV24-1,TRBJ2-1,TRBD2,CATSDWTSAPYNEQFF,TGTGCCACCAGTGACTGGACTAGCGCCCCTTACAATGAGCAGTTCTTC
NA,TRBV2,TRBJ1-1,NA,CATLLPAGNEAFF,TGTGCCACCCTACTCCCCGCGGGGAATGAAGCTTTCTTT
once,TRBV30,TRBJ1-2,TRBD1,CAWIPAGGGGYTF,TGTGCCTGGATCCCGGCAGGGGGCGGAGGCTACACCTTC
NA,TRBV27,TRBJ1-2,NA,CASRPGGPDGYTF,TGTGCCAGCAGACCCGGGGGGCCAGATGGCTACACCTTC
NA,TRBV5-6,TRBJ1-1,NA,CASSLWSRNTEAFF,TGTGCCAGCAGCTTGTGGAGTAGGAACACTGAAGCTTTCTTT
NA,TRBV23-1,TRBJ2-7,NA,CASSQSDREVEQYF,TGCGCCAGCAGTCAATCTGACAGGGAGGTCGAGCAGTACTTC
NA,TRBV6-2/TRBV6-3,TRBJ2-1,NA,CASSSFYNEQFF,TGTGCCAGCAGTTCTTTCTACAATGAGCAGTTCTTC
NA,TRBV19,TRBJ2-2,NA,CASSIAGRVVNTGELFF,TGTGCCAGTAGTATAGCTGGCAGGGTTGTTAACACCGGGGAGCTGTTTTTT
NA,TRBV19,TRBJ2-3,TRBD1,CASSPEKGQGANTQYF,TGTGCCAGTAGTCCAGAGAAGGGACAGGGGGCGAATACGCAGTATTTT
NA,TRBV28,TRBJ1-2,TRBD1,CASRAGGAYGYTF,TGTGCCAGCAGAGCAGGGGGCGCCTATGGCTACACCTTC
NA,TRBV29-1,TRBJ1-2,NA,CSVGDIRYTF,TGCAGCGTGGGGGACATACGCTACACCTTC
NA,TRBV30,TRBJ1-5,NA,CAWSSGGNQPQHF,TGTGCCTGGAGTTCGGGGGGAAATCAGCCCCAGCATTTT
NA,TRBV29-1,TRBJ2-5,NA,CSVEGGPTSWETQYF,TGCAGCGTTGAAGGGGGGCCGACTAGCTGGGAGACCCAGTACTTC
many,TRBV7-9,TRBJ1-3,TRBD1,CASSWGQGSGNTIYF,TGTGCCAGCAGCTGGGGACAGGGCTCTGGAAACACCATATATTTT
once,TRBV6-5,TRBJ2-3,TRBD1,CASRPGQGVDTQYF,TGTGCCAGCAGGCCGGGACAGGGCGTAGATACGCAGTATTTT
NA,TRBV30,TRBJ2-2,NA,CAWSPTRELFF,TGTGCCTGGAGTCCCACACGGGAGCTGTTTTTT
NA,TRBV18,TRBJ2-5,TRBD1,CASSPQGAPRETQYF,TGTGCCAGCTCACCACAGGGGGCCCCTCGGGAGACCCAGTACTTC
NA,TRBV18,TRBJ1-3,TRBD1,CASSPPGQFGNTIYF,TGTGCCAGCTCACCACCGGGACAGTTTGGAAACACCATATATTTT
once,TRBV2,TRBJ1-6,NA,CASSGQGNSPLHF,TGTGCCAGCAGTGGTCAGGGCAATTCACCCCTCCACTTT
NA,TRBV28,TRBJ2-1,NA,CASSPSLEGNEQFF,TGTGCCAGCAGCCCTAGTTTAGAAGGAAATGAGCAGTTCTTC
NA,TRBV30,TRBJ1-5,NA,CAWSSSGNQPQHF,TGTGCCTGGAGTTCGTCGGGAAATCAGCCCCAGCATTTT
NA,TRBV9,TRBJ2-2,NA,CASSLTPTEAGELFF,TGTGCCAGCAGCCTGACCCCAACGGAGGCAGGGGAGCTGTTTTTT
NA,TRBV4-2,TRBJ1-4,TRBD1,CASSNLIGQANEKLFF,TGTGCCAGCAGCAACCTCATAGGACAGGCGAATGAAAAACTGTTTTTT
once,TRBV28,TRBJ1-6,NA,CASSQDREVSPLHF,TGTGCCAGCAGCCAGGACAGAGAGGTTTCACCCCTCCACTTT